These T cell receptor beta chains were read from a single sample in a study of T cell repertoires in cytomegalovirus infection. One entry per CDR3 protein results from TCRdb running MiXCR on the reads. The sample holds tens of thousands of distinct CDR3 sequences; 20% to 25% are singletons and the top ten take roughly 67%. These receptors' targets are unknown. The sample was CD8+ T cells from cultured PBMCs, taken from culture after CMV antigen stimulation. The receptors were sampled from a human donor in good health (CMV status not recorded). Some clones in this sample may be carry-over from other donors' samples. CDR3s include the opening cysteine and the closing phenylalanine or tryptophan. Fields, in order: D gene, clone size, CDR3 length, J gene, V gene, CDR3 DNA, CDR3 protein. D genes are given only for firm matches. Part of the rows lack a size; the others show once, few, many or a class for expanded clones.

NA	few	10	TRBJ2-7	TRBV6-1	TGTGCCAGCGGGGACTACGAGCAGTACTTC	CASGDYEQYF
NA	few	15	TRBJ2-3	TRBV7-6	TGTGCCAGCAGCTTAGAGCCGGGGAGAACAGATACGCAGTATTTT	CASSLEPGRTDTQYF
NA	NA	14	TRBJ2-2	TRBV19	TGTGCCAGTAGCACAGGGATGGGCACCGGGGAGCTGTTTTTT	CASSTGMGTGELFF
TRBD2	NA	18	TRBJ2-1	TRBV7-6	TGTGCCAGCAGCTTGAGTAGCGGGAGGGCCAGCGGTAACAATGAGCAGTTCTTC	CASSLSSGRASGNNEQFF
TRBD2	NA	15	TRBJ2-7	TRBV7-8	TGTGCCAGCAGCGCCTCTAGCGGGAGGTTCCGCGAGCAGTACTTC	CASSASSGRFREQYF
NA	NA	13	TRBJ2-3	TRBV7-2	TGTGCCAGCAGCTTAGTTAACACAGATACGCAGTATTTT	CASSLVNTDTQYF
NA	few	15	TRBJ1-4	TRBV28	TGTGCCAGCAGTTTTATCAGGGAGATGAATGAAAAACTGTTTTTT	CASSFIREMNEKLFF
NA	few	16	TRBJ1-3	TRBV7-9	TGTGCCAGCAGCATAAGAACAGGGAGCTCTGGAAACACCATATATTTT	CASSIRTGSSGNTIYF
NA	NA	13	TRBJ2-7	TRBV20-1	TGCAGTGCTAGAGTCAAAGCCTCCTACGAGCAGTACTTC	CSARVKASYEQYF
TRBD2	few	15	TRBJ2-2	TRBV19	TGTGCCAGTACCATCGGTCTAGCGGGAACCGGGGAGCTGTTTTTT	CASTIGLAGTGELFF
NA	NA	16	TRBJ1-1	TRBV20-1	TGCAGTGCTAGAGAGGTAGCAGGGAGCACGAACACTGAAGCTTTCTTT	CSAREVAGSTNTEAFF
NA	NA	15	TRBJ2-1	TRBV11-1	TGTGCCAGCAGCTTGGAGAGGGGACTGTACAATGAGCAGTTCTTC	CASSLERGLYNEQFF
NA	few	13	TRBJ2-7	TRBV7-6	TGTGCCAGCAGCTTAGCGGTGGGAGGAGAGCAGTACTTC	CASSLAVGGEQYF
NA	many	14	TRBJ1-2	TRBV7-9	TGTGCCAGCAGCTTAACGGACGGGAACTATGGCTACACCTTC	CASSLTDGNYGYTF
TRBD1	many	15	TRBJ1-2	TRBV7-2	TGTGCCAGCAGCCTTCCAGGGACAGCTAACTATGGCTACACCTTC	CASSLPGTANYGYTF
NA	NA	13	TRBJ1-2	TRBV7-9	TGTGCCAGCAGCTTGGTGGCAGCCTATGGCTACACCTTC	CASSLVAAYGYTF
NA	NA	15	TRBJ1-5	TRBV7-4	TGTGCCAGCAGCTTACGTGGGGGTAGCAATCAGCCCCAGCATTTT	CASSLRGGSNQPQHF
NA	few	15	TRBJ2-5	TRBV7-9	TGTGCCAGCAGCTTATTGAAGGCTTATCGGGAGACCCAGTACTTC	CASSLLKAYRETQYF
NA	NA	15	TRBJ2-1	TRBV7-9	TGTGCCAGCAGCTTAGGCTCCCCCTGGGCCAATGAGCAGTTCTTC	CASSLGSPWANEQFF
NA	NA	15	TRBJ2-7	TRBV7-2	TGTGCCAGCAGCTTATACGAGGGCGGCCCCTACGAGCAGTACTTC	CASSLYEGGPYEQYF
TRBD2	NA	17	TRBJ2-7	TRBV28	TGTGCCAGCAGTTCTACCCGGACTAGCGAGCGCTCCTACGAGCAGTACTTC	CASSSTRTSERSYEQYF
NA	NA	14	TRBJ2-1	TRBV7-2	TGTGCCAGCAGCTTTGGACTCCCGCCTGATGAGCAGTTCTTC	CASSFGLPPDEQFF
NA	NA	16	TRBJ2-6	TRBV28	TGTGCCAGCAGTTTCGAACCCAATCCTGGGGCCAACGTCCTGACTTTC	CASSFEPNPGANVLTF